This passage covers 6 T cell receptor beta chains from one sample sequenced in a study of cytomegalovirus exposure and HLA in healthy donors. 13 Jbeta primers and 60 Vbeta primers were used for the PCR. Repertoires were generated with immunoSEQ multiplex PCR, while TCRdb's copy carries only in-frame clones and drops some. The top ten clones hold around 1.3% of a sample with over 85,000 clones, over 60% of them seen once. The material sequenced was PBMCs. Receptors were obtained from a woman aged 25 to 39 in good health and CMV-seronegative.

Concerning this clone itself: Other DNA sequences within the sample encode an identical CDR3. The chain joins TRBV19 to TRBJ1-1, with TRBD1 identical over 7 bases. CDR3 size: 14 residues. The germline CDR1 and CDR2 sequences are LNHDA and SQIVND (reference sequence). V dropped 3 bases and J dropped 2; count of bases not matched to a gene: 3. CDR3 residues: CASSIGTVNTEAFF. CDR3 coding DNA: TGTGCCAGTAGTATCGGGACAGTAAACACTGAAGCTTTCTTT.

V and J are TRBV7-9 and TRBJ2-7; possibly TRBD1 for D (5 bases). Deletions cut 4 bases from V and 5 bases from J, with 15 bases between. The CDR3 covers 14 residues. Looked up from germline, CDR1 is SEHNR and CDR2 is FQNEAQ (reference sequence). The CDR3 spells CASSSSDSRNEQYF. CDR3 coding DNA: TGTGCCAGCAGCTCCAGTGACAGTCGCAACGAGCAGTACTTC.

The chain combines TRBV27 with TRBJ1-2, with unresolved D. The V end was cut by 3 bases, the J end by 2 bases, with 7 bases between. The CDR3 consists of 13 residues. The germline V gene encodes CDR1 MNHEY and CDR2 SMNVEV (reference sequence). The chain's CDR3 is CASSLAGNYGYTF. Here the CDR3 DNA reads TGTGCCAGCAGTTTGGCAGGCAACTATGGCTACACCTTC.

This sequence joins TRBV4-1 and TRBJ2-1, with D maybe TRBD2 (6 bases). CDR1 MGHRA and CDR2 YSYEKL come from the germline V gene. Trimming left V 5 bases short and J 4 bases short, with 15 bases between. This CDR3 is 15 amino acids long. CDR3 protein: CASSSIADGYNEQFF. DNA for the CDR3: TGCGCCAGCAGCTCAATAGCGGACGGGTACAATGAGCAGTTCTTC.

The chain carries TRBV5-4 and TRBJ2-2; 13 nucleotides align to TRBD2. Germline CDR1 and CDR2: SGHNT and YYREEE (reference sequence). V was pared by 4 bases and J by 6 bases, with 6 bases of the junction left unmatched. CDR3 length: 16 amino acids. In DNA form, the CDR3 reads TGTGCCAGCAGCGGACTAGCGGGAGAGAAATCCGGGGAGCTGTTTTTT. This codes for CASSGLAGEKSGELFF. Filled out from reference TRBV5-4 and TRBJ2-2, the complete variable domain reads ETGVTQSPTHLIKTRGQQVTLRCSSQSGHNTVSWYQQALGQGPQFIFQYYREEENGRGNFPPRFSGLQFPNYSSELNVNALELDDSALYLCASSGLAGEKSGELFFGEGSRLTVL.

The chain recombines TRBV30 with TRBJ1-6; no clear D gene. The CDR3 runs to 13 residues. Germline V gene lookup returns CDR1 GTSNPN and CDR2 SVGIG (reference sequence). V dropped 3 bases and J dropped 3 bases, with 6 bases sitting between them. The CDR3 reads CAWSAFYNSPLHF. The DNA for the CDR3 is TGTGCCTGGAGCGCGTTCTATAATTCACCCCTCCACTTT.